Presented here are 5 T cell receptor beta chains from one specimen sequenced in a study of radiotherapy plus CTLA-4 blockade in lung cancer. Profiling relied on immunoSEQ multiplex PCR, and the TCRdb table lists in-frame clones only, not all of them. The sample has over 100,000 clones; 70% to 85% are singletons. This specimen was peripheral blood, taken from a patient treated with radiotherapy plus ipilimumab. The receptor source for this set is a human donor with non-small cell lung cancer that progressed on radiotherapy plus ipilimumab. Some clones in this sample may be carry-over from other donors' samples.

The rearrangement links TRBV6-1 to TRBJ1-2, with 7 bases fitting TRBD1. CDR3 length equals 15 residues. Germline assignment: CDR1 MNHNS and CDR2 SASEGT. Unmatched junction bases numbered 11, after V lost 5 bases and J lost 5 bases. CDR3 amino acids: CASSSKTGSEYGYTF. DNA of the CDR3: TGTGCCAGCAGTTCCAAGACAGGGTCTGAATATGGCTACACCTTC.

The V call is TRBV7-9, the J call TRBJ2-6; D unclear. Germline CDR1 is SEHNR and CDR2 is FQNEAQ (reference sequence). The CDR3 has 15 amino acids. Trimming removed 2 bases from V and 0 bases from J, with 5 bases in between. This CDR3 is CASSLSVSGANVLTF. Here the CDR3 DNA reads TGTGCCAGCAGCTTATCCGTCTCTGGGGCCAACGTCCTGACTTTC.

This clone was picked up one time. Distinct nucleotide sequences in the sample also encode this CDR3. The V call is TRBV11-3, the J call TRBJ2-3; 11 nucleotides match TRBD1. V shed 1 base and J 1 base; nucleotides not matched to a gene: 7. Germline V gene data show CDR1 as SGHNT and CDR2 as YENEEA. The CDR3 covers 18 residues. The CDR3 loop is CASSLAGTGGVGTDTQYF. The CDR3 nucleotides are TGTGCCAGCAGCTTAGCCGGGACAGGGGGTGTCGGCACAGATACGCAGTATTTT.

This clone was seen a few times. This chain links TRBV5-8 with TRBJ2-1, with D perhaps matching TRBD1 (8 bases). The CDR3 consists of 12 residues. Germline V lookup: CDR1 SGHTS, CDR2 YDEGEE. V was clipped by 3 bases and J by 9 bases, with 10 bases between them. This chain's CDR3 is CASSYRGGEQFF. In DNA, the CDR3 is TGTGCCAGCAGCTACAGGGGGGGTGAGCAGTTCTTC.

The gene calls are TRBV7-2 and TRBJ1-2; D remains ambiguous. In germline, CDR1 is SGHTA, CDR2 FQGNSA. CDR3 length equals 12 residues. With 1 base removed from V and 4 bases from J, the gap between germline ends came to 4 bases. CDR3 in amino acids: CASSLVGYGYTF. The CDR3 DNA follows: TGTGCCAGCAGCTTAGTTGGCTATGGCTACACCTTC.